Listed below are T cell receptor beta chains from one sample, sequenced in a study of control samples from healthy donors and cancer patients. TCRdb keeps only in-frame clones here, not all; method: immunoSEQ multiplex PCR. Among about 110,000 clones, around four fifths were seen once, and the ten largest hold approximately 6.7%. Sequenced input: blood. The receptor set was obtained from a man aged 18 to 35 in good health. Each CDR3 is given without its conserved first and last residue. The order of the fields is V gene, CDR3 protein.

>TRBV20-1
SAVNEKLF
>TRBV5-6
ASSFQGRNQPQH
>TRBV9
ASSPGGGTEAF
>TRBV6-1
ASSERGLKGGT
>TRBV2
ASSHWTDEAF
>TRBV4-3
ASSQGRQSGYEQY
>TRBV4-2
ASSQSGGWGDGYT
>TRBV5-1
ASSTGERNQPQH
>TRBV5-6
ASSLGGLNTEAF
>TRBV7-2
AGGKRGLTGELF
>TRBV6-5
ASEQVIAEAF
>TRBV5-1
ASSPGTSGSDTQY
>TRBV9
ASSPYRGKREAF
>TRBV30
AWRARSWYGNTIY
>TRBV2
ASSPDRGRTEAF
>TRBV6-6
ASSYSRSAEETQY
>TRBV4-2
ASSQGDSHTDTQY
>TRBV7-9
ASSLEGNSPLH
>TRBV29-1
SVIGTGSYEQY
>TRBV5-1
ASSLGPGEATQY
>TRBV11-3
ASSLGGPLDTQY
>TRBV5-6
ASSRTEGYGYT
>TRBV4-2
ASSQGDSSESPLH
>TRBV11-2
ASSLLHREAGELF
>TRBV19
ASSLQGTSYEQY
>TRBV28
ASIGTGNQPQH
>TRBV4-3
ASSQDRNRGSYNSPLH
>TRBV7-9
ASSLVTGNTEAF
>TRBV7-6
ASSLGWSLAGPNTGELF
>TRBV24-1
ATSDGAVRETQY
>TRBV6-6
ASSPREGAYGYT
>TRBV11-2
ASSFGTASSYEQY
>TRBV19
ASITRYPTEAF
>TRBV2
ASRPGTEFFTGELF
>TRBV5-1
ASSPGTGRTGELF
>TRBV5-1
ASSLSSPVGYNEQF
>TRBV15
ATSRDRRGGYSPLH
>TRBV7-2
AIAPGTGSYEQY
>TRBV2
ASRRVTTNEKLF
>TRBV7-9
ASSSTDRGKNQPQH
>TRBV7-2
ASSLSKNTEAF
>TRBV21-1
ASSFRDKERTEAF
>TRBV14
ASSQDWKSSPLH
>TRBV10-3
AISEDGQGTGGYT
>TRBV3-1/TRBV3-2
ASSSLIAGDHEQY
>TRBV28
ASTWLLRNEQF
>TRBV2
ASSSGTSANEQF
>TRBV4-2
ASSQSDRSGANVLT
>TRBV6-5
ASSYGQEAETQY
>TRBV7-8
ASSSPGLAGSGTQY
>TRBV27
ASSRTRGTGNTIY